The clone carrying this TCR beta chain is medium-sized (0.01 to 0.1%) by share. Its antigen is not identified. Tregs were sorted as CD4+CD25+CD127-/low cells. Study outcomes and limitations: Tumor memory CD4+ T cell TCR gene usage clustered with blood and lymph node memory CD4+ cells and lymph node naive CD4+ cells.

Semi-nested PCR with Nested Universal Primer A followed constant-region reverse priming of full-length variable regions. TCRdb reanalysed the 5' RACE reads using MiXCR and keeps one entry per CDR3 protein. This sample has tens of thousands of distinct CDR3 sequences; over 20% occur once, and the top ten carry under 3%. Sequenced input: tumor-infiltrating Tregs sorted from the breast tumor. The origin of this receptor is a female donor with breast cancer.

DNA of the CDR3: TGTGCCAGCAGCTCAGGATCAAACACTGAAGCTTTCTTT. Residues: CASSSGSNTEAFF. V usage is TRBV4-2 and J usage is TRBJ1-1; D is uncertain. The V gene lost 5 bases and the J gene lost 2 bases, with 9 bases spanning the gap. CDR1 and CDR2 from the germline V gene are LGHNA and YNFKEQ. The CDR3 is 13 amino acids.